The 14 T cell receptor beta chains in this list originate from one sample, sequenced in a study of control samples from healthy donors and cancer patients. Sequencing used immunoSEQ multiplex PCR; TCRdb keeps in-frame clones, though not all of them. The data contain roughly 120,000 clones, about 93% of them singletons. The source material was PBMCs. Receptors originate from a man aged 45-65 years with head and neck cancer.

The chain combines TRBV28 with TRBJ2-5; no clear D gene. With 5 bases removed from V and 5 bases from J, the gap between germline ends came to 9 bases. CDR1 MDHEN and CDR2 SYDVKM come from the germline V gene. The CDR3 is 12 amino acids. The CDR3 region has the DNA TGTGCCAGCAGTCACACGACCGAGACCCAGTACTTC. It encodes CASSHTTETQYF. The variable domain in full, completed from reference TRBV28 and TRBJ2-5, reads DVKVTQSSRYLVKRTGEKVFLECVQDMDHENMFWYRQDPGLGLRLIYFSYDVKMKEKGDIPEGYSVSREKKERFSLILESASTNQTSMYLCASSHTTETQYFGPGTRLLVL.

The chain joins TRBV7-6 to TRBJ2-1; 9 nucleotides align to TRBD1. V was clipped by 3 bases and J by 5 bases; unmatched bases: 5. This CDR3 has 15 amino acids. Germline V gene sequence: CDR1 SGHVS, CDR2 FNYEAQ. This CDR3 is CASSFGTGWNNEQFF. The DNA of the CDR3 is TGTGCCAGCAGCTTCGGGACAGGGTGGAACAATGAGCAGTTCTTC.

This clone showed up just once. This sequence joins TRBV3-1 (or the pseudogene TRBV3-2) and TRBJ2-2; D is uncertain. The CDR3 covers 14 residues. Germline CDR1 reads LGHDT; CDR2 reads YNNKEL (reference sequence). V was shortened by 4 bases and J by 6 bases, with 12 bases between the two germline ends. The CDR3 nucleotides read TGTGCCAGCAGCCCCCGGTTATGGGCCGGGGAGCTGTTTTTT. Translation: CASSPRLWAGELFF.

The chain carries TRBV27 and TRBJ2-7; 11 positions match TRBD1. The junction had 2 bases not matched to a gene; V was cut back by 2 bases and J by 5 bases. Looked up from germline, CDR1 is MNHEY and CDR2 is SMNVEV (reference sequence). The CDR3 length is 14 residues. The CDR3 DNA reads as TGTGCCAGCAGTTTAAGGGACAGGGGGAACGAGCAGTACTTC. Translating it yields CASSLRDRGNEQYF.

This chain uses TRBV4-3 with TRBJ1-1, with a possible D match to TRBD1 (6 bases). Trimming cost V 1 base and J 1 base, with 7 bases left between them. Looked up from germline, CDR1 is LGHNA and CDR2 is YSLEER. The CDR3 has 14 residues. The CDR3 is CASSQGGRNTEAFF. The DNA of the CDR3 is TGCGCCAGCAGCCAAGGGGGGCGGAACACTGAAGCTTTCTTT.

The chain joins TRBV4-2 to TRBJ2-3; 11 bases map to TRBD2. The germline gives CDR1 LGHNA, CDR2 YNFKEQ. This CDR3 has 18 residues. J gave up 3 bases and V 0 bases, and 8 bases lay outside the gene matches. The CDR3 loop is CASSQDSLAGVATDTQYF. The CDR3 DNA sequence: TGTGCCAGCAGCCAAGATTCACTAGCGGGGGTTGCGACAGATACGCAGTATTTT.

The chain joins TRBV24-1 to TRBJ2-5; 11 bases are shared with TRBD1. Germline-derived CDR1 and CDR2 are KGHDR and SFDVKD. The CDR3 runs to 16 residues. J gave up 4 bases and V 2 bases, and 5 bases lay outside the gene matches. CDR3 DNA: TGTGCCACCAGTGATTCAGGACAGGGGGCATTAGAGACCCAGTACTTC. This gives the protein CATSDSGQGALETQYF.

The chain carries TRBV28 and TRBJ1-4, with D unclear. The ends were cut back, 4 bases at V and 0 bases at J, with 12 bases in the middle. The V gene's germline CDR1 is MDHEN and CDR2 SYDVKM. This CDR3 region has 16 residues. The CDR3 reads CASSSEKVATNEKLFF. The CDR3 nucleotides read TGTGCCAGCAGTTCAGAAAAAGTTGCAACTAATGAAAAACTGTTTTTT.

This chain's CDR3 is CASSSNIRQKVTDTQYF. The CDR3 nucleotides are TGTGCCAGCAGTTCCAATATACGGCAGAAAGTCACAGATACGCAGTATTTT. V and J are TRBV6-2 or TRBV6-3 and TRBJ2-3; no clear D. V lost 4 bases and J 2 bases, leaving 19 bases between the germline ends. This CDR3 has 17 amino acids. In germline, CDR1 is MNHEY, CDR2 SVGEGT.

Comment on this clone: The sample contains more than one DNA sequence encoding this CDR3. The V call is TRBV11-2, the J call TRBJ2-1; TRBD2 agrees at 16 bases. There are 18 residues in the CDR3. Germline values: CDR1 SGHAT, CDR2 FQNNGV. V lost 5 bases to trimming and J lost 9 bases; unmatched junction nucleotides: 13. The CDR3: CASSLRGLAGGPLSEQFF. The CDR3 DNA reads TGTGCCAGCAGCCTCCGGGGACTAGCGGGGGGGCCACTAAGTGAGCAGTTCTTC.

The chain recombines TRBV7-8 with TRBJ2-2; D is undetermined. The CDR3 spans 13 residues. Trimming took off 2 bases at V and 4 bases at J, with 5 bases between the two ends. CDR1 is SGHVS, CDR2 FQNEAQ, per germline. CDR3 region: CASSLWGTGELFF. The CDR3 DNA sequence: TGTGCCAGCAGCTTATGGGGCACCGGGGAGCTGTTTTTT.

This clone was seen only once. The chain has TRBV12-3 or TRBV12-4 and TRBJ1-5; no definite D call. This CDR3 spans 12 amino acids. Trimming took off 4 bases at V and 6 bases at J, with 7 bases between the two ends. CDR3 in amino acids: CASSSGPQPQHF. The CDR3 DNA is TGTGCCAGCAGTTCGGGTCCTCAGCCCCAGCATTTT.

The CDR3 bases are TGTGCCAGCAGCGTAGTGGGGGACGCCACCTACGAGCAGTACTTC. It encodes CASSVVGDATYEQYF. The V gene is TRBV9, the J gene TRBJ2-7; D assignment may be TRBD1 or TRBD2 (5 bases each). CDR1 and CDR2 from the germline V gene are SGDLS and YYNGEE. V shed 0 bases and J shed 2 bases, with 12 bases lying between them. The CDR3 consists of 15 residues.

This rearrangement joins TRBV7-2 to TRBJ2-7; D call uncertain. From germline, CDR1 is SGHTA and CDR2 FQGNSA. This CDR3 is built from 11 residues. Trimming removed 4 bases at V and 3 bases at J, with 4 bases between. In DNA form, the CDR3 reads TGTGCCAGCAGCTGGGGCTACGAGCAGTACTTC. Translation: CASSWGYEQYF.